These T cell receptor beta chains were read from a single sample in a study of T cell responses to AZD1222 COVID-19 vaccine. TCRdb's copy holds only in-frame clones and misses some; the assay was immunoSEQ multiplex PCR. The data show about 110,000 clones, 80% to 95% seen once. The starting material was peripheral blood, obtained on day 0 of AZD1222 vaccination. These receptor sequences come from an adult in good health. The CDR3 runs from the conserved cysteine through the conserved F or W. D genes are given only for firm matches. Clone sizes are given selectively: once, few, many, or a class where the clone is expanded.

clone size: few
J gene: TRBJ2-5
D gene: TRBD1
V gene: TRBV19
CDR3 protein: CASSRRTGVQETQYF
CDR3 DNA: TGTGCCAGTAGCCGGCGGACAGGAGTCCAAGAGACCCAGTACTTC

clone size: -
J gene: TRBJ1-2
D gene: -
V gene: TRBV3-1/TRBV3-2
CDR3 protein: CASSQGRTNYGYTF
CDR3 DNA: TGTGCCAGCAGCCAGGGCCGGACCAACTATGGCTACACCTTC

clone size: -
J gene: TRBJ1-1
D gene: -
V gene: TRBV7-8
CDR3 protein: CASSLAQGNTEAFF
CDR3 DNA: TGTGCCAGCAGCTTAGCGCAAGGGAACACTGAAGCTTTCTTT

clone size: -
J gene: TRBJ2-1
D gene: TRBD2
V gene: TRBV18
CDR3 protein: CASSSLAGNNEQFF
CDR3 DNA: TGTGCCAGCTCAAGCCTAGCGGGTAACAATGAGCAGTTCTTC

clone size: -
J gene: TRBJ1-2
D gene: -
V gene: TRBV11-3
CDR3 protein: CASSFRVPNKFYGYTF
CDR3 DNA: TGTGCCAGCAGCTTCAGGGTGCCAAATAAGTTCTATGGCTACACCTTC

clone size: -
J gene: TRBJ2-7
D gene: -
V gene: TRBV5-4
CDR3 protein: CASSLDLSSYEQYF
CDR3 DNA: TGTGCCAGCAGCTTGGACCTGAGCTCCTACGAGCAGTACTTC

clone size: -
J gene: TRBJ2-5
D gene: TRBD1
V gene: TRBV2
CDR3 protein: CASTRQGWETQYF
CDR3 DNA: TGTGCCAGCACGCGACAGGGTTGGGAGACCCAGTACTTC

clone size: -
J gene: TRBJ1-5
D gene: TRBD1
V gene: TRBV2
CDR3 protein: CASSQGGVQPQHF
CDR3 DNA: TGTGCCAGCAGCCAGGGGGGAGTTCAGCCCCAGCATTTT

clone size: -
J gene: TRBJ1-5
D gene: -
V gene: TRBV11-3
CDR3 protein: CASSLYGNQPQHF
CDR3 DNA: TGTGCCAGCAGTCTTTATGGCAATCAGCCCCAGCATTTT

clone size: -
J gene: TRBJ2-7
D gene: -
V gene: TRBV7-2
CDR3 protein: CASSPSWPPMAHEQYF
CDR3 DNA: TGTGCCAGCAGCCCCAGTTGGCCTCCAATGGCGCACGAGCAGTACTTC

clone size: -
J gene: TRBJ1-6
D gene: -
V gene: TRBV7-6
CDR3 protein: CASSLGSGLGSPLHF
CDR3 DNA: TGTGCCAGCAGCTTAGGCTCGGGGTTAGGGTCACCCCTCCACTTT

clone size: -
J gene: TRBJ1-2
D gene: -
V gene: TRBV30
CDR3 protein: CALATGLYGYTF
CDR3 DNA: TGTGCCCTCGCAACAGGCCTCTATGGCTACACCTTC

clone size: once
J gene: TRBJ1-6
D gene: -
V gene: TRBV27
CDR3 protein: CASKEIDYNSPLHF
CDR3 DNA: TGTGCCAGCAAGGAGATAGATTATAATTCACCCCTCCACTTT

clone size: once
J gene: TRBJ1-1
D gene: TRBD1
V gene: TRBV18
CDR3 protein: CASSPPRQGNTEAFF
CDR3 DNA: TGTGCCAGCTCACCACCCAGACAGGGGAACACTGAAGCTTTCTTT

clone size: -
J gene: TRBJ1-2
D gene: -
V gene: TRBV9
CDR3 protein: CASSVVPPLGYTF
CDR3 DNA: TGTGCCAGCAGCGTAGTACCCCCCTTGGGCTACACCTTC

clone size: -
J gene: TRBJ1-1
D gene: -
V gene: TRBV15
CDR3 protein: CATSSGLSLNTEAFF
CDR3 DNA: TGTGCCACCAGCAGCGGGTTGTCTCTGAACACTGAAGCTTTCTTT

clone size: once
J gene: TRBJ1-6
D gene: TRBD1
V gene: TRBV25-1
CDR3 protein: CASSAHRGSDNSPLHF
CDR3 DNA: TGTGCCAGCAGTGCCCACAGGGGTTCGGATAATTCACCCCTCCACTTT

clone size: -
J gene: TRBJ1-4
D gene: -
V gene: TRBV7-9
CDR3 protein: CASSFGSGNEKLFF
CDR3 DNA: TGTGCCAGCAGCTTCGGCTCAGGGAATGAAAAACTGTTTTTT

clone size: -
J gene: TRBJ1-3
D gene: -
V gene: TRBV5-1
CDR3 protein: CASSLAPGVDTIYF
CDR3 DNA: TGCGCCAGCAGCTTGGCCCCCGGGGTAGACACCATATATTTT

clone size: -
J gene: TRBJ1-1
D gene: -
V gene: TRBV4-3
CDR3 protein: CASGQEFGRVAFF
CDR3 DNA: TGCGCCAGCGGCCAAGAATTTGGCAGGGTTGCTTTCTTT

clone size: -
J gene: TRBJ1-6
D gene: TRBD1
V gene: TRBV10-3
CDR3 protein: CAIKPDRGGSPLHF
CDR3 DNA: TGTGCCATCAAACCGGACAGGGGAGGTTCACCCCTCCACTTT

clone size: -
J gene: TRBJ2-7
D gene: TRBD2
V gene: TRBV5-1
CDR3 protein: CASSRTSGTLYEQYF
CDR3 DNA: TGCGCCAGCAGCCGGACTAGCGGGACCCTCTACGAGCAGTACTTC

clone size: -
J gene: TRBJ1-2
D gene: -
V gene: TRBV19
CDR3 protein: CASSPTPPGLGYTF
CDR3 DNA: TGTGCCAGTAGTCCAACCCCCCCAGGGCTGGGCTACACCTTC

clone size: -
J gene: TRBJ2-2
D gene: -
V gene: TRBV28
CDR3 protein: CASTVGHGYRDTELFF
CDR3 DNA: TGTGCCAGCACCGTGGGACACGGATACCGGGATACCGAGCTGTTTTTT

clone size: -
J gene: TRBJ2-3
D gene: -
V gene: TRBV11-3
CDR3 protein: CASRGSGGADTQYF
CDR3 DNA: TGTGCCAGCAGAGGATCGGGCGGCGCAGATACGCAGTATTTT

clone size: -
J gene: TRBJ1-2
D gene: -
V gene: TRBV30
CDR3 protein: CACRGRVLGPFGDYGYTF
CDR3 DNA: TGTGCCTGCCGCGGCCGCGTGCTGGGACCGTTTGGGGACTATGGCTACACCTTC

clone size: -
J gene: TRBJ2-2
D gene: -
V gene: TRBV11-3
CDR3 protein: CASSSPNTGELFF
CDR3 DNA: TGTGCCAGCAGCTCACCGAACACCGGGGAGCTGTTTTTT

clone size: -
J gene: TRBJ1-2
D gene: -
V gene: TRBV11-2
CDR3 protein: CATWARDYGYTF
CDR3 DNA: TGTGCTACTTGGGCGCGCGACTATGGCTACACCTTC